The rows below give T cell receptor beta chains drawn from one sample of a study of T cell changes during pregnancy in multiple sclerosis. Using immunoSEQ multiplex PCR, the repertoire was profiled, and TCRdb retains in-frame clones only, with some absent. The data hold around 50,000 clones, with about 90% observed a single time. Sequences were derived from CD4+ T cells from peripheral blood mononuclear cells, sampled in the second trimester of pregnancy. These receptors originate from a female donor with multiple sclerosis, enrolled in a pregnancy study. Each CDR3 is given with its conserved first and last residue. A D gene is named only where the DNA matches it firmly. Only part of the rows carry a size: once, few, many, or a class if the clone is expanded.

V gene	clone size	D gene	J gene	CDR3 DNA	CDR3 protein
TRBV5-5	NA	NA	TRBJ1-5	TGTGCCAGCAGCTTGGACAGGGTAAATCAGCCCCAGCATTTT	CASSLDRVNQPQHF
TRBV28	NA	NA	TRBJ1-2	TGTGCCAGCAGTTTAACAGGCAGGGTCCATGGCTACACCTTC	CASSLTGRVHGYTF
TRBV30	NA	NA	TRBJ1-1	TGTGCCTGGAGTGTACGGAGGAACACTGAAGCTTTCTTT	CAWSVRRNTEAFF
TRBV6-1	once	NA	TRBJ2-7	TGTGCCAGCAGGATGATCCGGGGCTCCTACGAGCAGTACTTC	CASRMIRGSYEQYF
TRBV6-5	NA	NA	TRBJ2-3	TGTGCCAGCAGTTACTCACAGGGAAGGCGGGCAGATACGCAGTATTTT	CASSYSQGRRADTQYF
TRBV6-1	NA	NA	TRBJ1-1	TGTGCCAGCAGTGTTCGGAGATCGGGCACTGAAGCTTTCTTT	CASSVRRSGTEAFF
TRBV9	NA	TRBD2	TRBJ2-1	TGTGCCAGCAGCCCGCGGGGGGAAATGAGGTACAATGAGCAGTTCTTC	CASSPRGEMRYNEQFF
TRBV4-1	few	TRBD1	TRBJ1-2	TGCGCCAGCAGCCTGGATCCGGGACAGGGTAACTATGGCTACACCTTC	CASSLDPGQGNYGYTF
TRBV28	NA	NA	TRBJ1-5	TGTGCCAGCAGTCCTGCAGGACAGCCCCAGCATTTT	CASSPAGQPQHF
TRBV4-2	NA	TRBD1	TRBJ1-5	TGTGCCAGCAGCCAAGACCTACAGGGGGCTATTAGCAATCAGCCCCAGCATTTT	CASSQDLQGAISNQPQHF
TRBV9	NA	NA	TRBJ1-3	TGTGCCAGCAGCGTAGGGGGACACAGCTCTGGAAACACCATATATTTT	CASSVGGHSSGNTIYF
TRBV4-1	NA	NA	TRBJ2-3	TGCGCCAGCAGCAAGGAGGTCCCCGATACGCAGTATTTT	CASSKEVPDTQYF
TRBV5-1	NA	TRBD1	TRBJ2-2	TGCGCCAGCGGCTCCGGGACAGCGAACACCGGGGAGCTGTTTTTT	CASGSGTANTGELFF
TRBV6-5	few	NA	TRBJ2-3	TGTGCCAGCAGCCAAGTAGGGGAATCCAAGCATACGCAGTATTTT	CASSQVGESKHTQYF